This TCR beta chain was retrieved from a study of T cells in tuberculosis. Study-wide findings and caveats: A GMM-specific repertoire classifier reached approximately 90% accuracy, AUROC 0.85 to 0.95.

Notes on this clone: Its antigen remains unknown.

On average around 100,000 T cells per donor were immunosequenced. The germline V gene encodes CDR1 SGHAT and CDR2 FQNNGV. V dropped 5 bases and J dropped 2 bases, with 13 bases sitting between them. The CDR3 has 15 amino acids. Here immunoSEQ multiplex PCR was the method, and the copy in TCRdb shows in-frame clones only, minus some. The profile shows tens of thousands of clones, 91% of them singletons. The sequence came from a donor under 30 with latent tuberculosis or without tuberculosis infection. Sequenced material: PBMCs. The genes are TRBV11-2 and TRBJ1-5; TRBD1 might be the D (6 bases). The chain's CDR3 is CASSPGALGNQPQHF. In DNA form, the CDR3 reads TGTGCCAGCAGCCCAGGGGCTTTGGGCAATCAGCCCCAGCATTTT. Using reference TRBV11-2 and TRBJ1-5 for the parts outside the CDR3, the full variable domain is EAGVAQSPRYKIIEKRQSVAFWCNPISGHATLYWYQQILGQGPKLLIQFQNNGVVDDSQLPKDRFSAERLKGVDSTLKIQPAKLEDSAVYLCASSPGALGNQPQHFGDGTRLSIL.